Given below is one T cell receptor beta chain in context. The antigen is undetermined. These data come from a study of T cell responses to AZD1222 COVID-19 vaccine. V was clipped by 1 base and J by 4 bases, with 13 bases between them. The germline V gene encodes CDR1 MDHEN and CDR2 SYDVKM. This CDR3 region has 15 residues. General study points: Spike-specific TCR repertoires showed rising breadth and depth after two AZD1222 doses. The donor group comprised mostly white British people and more females; the analysis possibly underestimated clonal diversity. Vaccine-related CD4 TCRs covered spike, predominating at 160-218 and 743-854. It was only 6 or 7 AZD1222 recipients who were seropositive at baseline.

Only in-frame clones appear in the TCRdb table, and some are missing; sequencing was by immunoSEQ multiplex PCR. In the table there are 100,000 to 150,000 clones, about 88% of which are singletons. The rearrangement links TRBV28 to TRBJ1-2, with a possible D match to TRBD1 (5 bases). The sequence was collected from an adult in good health. The sequencing used peripheral blood, collected on day 0 of MenACWY control vaccination. Written as DNA, the CDR3 is TGTGCCAGCAGTTTATCAACTAGGGGAAGCTATGGCTACACCTTC. Its protein is CASSLSTRGSYGYTF.